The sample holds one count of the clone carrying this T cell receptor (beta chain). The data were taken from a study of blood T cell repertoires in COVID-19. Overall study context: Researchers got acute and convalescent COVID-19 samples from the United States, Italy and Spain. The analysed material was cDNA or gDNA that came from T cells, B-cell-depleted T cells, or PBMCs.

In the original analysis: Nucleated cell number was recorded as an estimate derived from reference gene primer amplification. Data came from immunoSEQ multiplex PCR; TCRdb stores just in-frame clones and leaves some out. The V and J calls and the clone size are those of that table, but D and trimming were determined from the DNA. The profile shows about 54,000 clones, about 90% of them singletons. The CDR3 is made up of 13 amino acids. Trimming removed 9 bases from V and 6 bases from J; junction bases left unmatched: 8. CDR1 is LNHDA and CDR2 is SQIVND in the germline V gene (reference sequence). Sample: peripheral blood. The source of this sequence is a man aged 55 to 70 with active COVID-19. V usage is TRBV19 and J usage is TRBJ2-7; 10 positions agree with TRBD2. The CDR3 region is CASSGLAATEQYF. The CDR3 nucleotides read TGTGCCAGCAGCGGACTAGCGGCGACCGAGCAGTACTTC.